What follows describes a single T cell receptor (beta chain). Its antigen is currently unknown. J was trimmed by 3 bases and V by 3 bases; bases with no gene match: 4. The CDR3 is 15 residues long. The V gene's germline CDR1 is SGHRS and CDR2 YFSETQ. The data stem from a study of T-cell memory formation after mild COVID-19. TCRdb redid the calling of the 5' RACE reads with MiXCR, one entry per CDR3 protein. Seen here are 400,000 to 450,000 distinct CDR3 sequences, about 20% observed once, and the top ten hold around a fifth. Overall study findings and caveats: Clones which contracted sat mainly in CM and EM if CD4+, and in EMRA if CD8+. Pre-infection memory contained some responding clones, which suggested that cross-reactive memory had joined.

The sequenced material came from PBMCs or a T cell subset sorted from them (not recorded which). This sequence was found in a man aged 18 to 29 who had mild COVID-19 (a few samples of this study predate the infection). Cell type and time point are not known. The gene calls are TRBV5-1 and TRBJ2-5; 11 bases are shared with TRBD1. DNA for the CDR3: TGCGCCAGCAGCTCCAGGACAGGGGGCGAAGAGACCCAGTACTTC. Translated: CASSSRTGGEETQYF.